The text below deals with one T cell receptor (beta chain). RNA in amounts of about 0.5 to 1 ug was reverse transcribed with random hexamers. The CDR3 of TCR beta was amplified by immunoSEQ multiplex PCR across 54 Vbeta and 13 Jbeta. Using its own MiXCR run on the immunoSEQ multiplex PCR reads, TCRdb lists one record per CDR3 protein. The table lists fewer than 100,000 distinct CDR3 sequences, over 75% of them singletons. CDR3 length: 16 residues. Trimming removed 1 base from V and 2 bases from J, with 14 bases in between. CDR1 and CDR2 (germline): LNHDA, SQIVND (reference sequence). The sample belongs to a study of CD8 T cells in Susac syndrome. Peripheral blood CD8+ and CD4+ T cells were profiled by TCR beta sequencing. The multiple sclerosis controls were treatment-naive patients with relapsing-remitting disease that was stable or active. Negative magnetic isolation gave CD8+ and CD4+ cells; FACS enriched CD8+ TEMRA.

Sequences were obtained from CD8+ T cells from PBMCs. The TCR originated in a human donor with multiple sclerosis. This chain links TRBV19 with TRBJ1-1; D is unclear. The CDR3 DNA sequence: TGTGCCAGTAGTATAGGGGCGCAGACATTAAACACTGAAGCTTTCTTT. Encoded protein: CASSIGAQTLNTEAFF.